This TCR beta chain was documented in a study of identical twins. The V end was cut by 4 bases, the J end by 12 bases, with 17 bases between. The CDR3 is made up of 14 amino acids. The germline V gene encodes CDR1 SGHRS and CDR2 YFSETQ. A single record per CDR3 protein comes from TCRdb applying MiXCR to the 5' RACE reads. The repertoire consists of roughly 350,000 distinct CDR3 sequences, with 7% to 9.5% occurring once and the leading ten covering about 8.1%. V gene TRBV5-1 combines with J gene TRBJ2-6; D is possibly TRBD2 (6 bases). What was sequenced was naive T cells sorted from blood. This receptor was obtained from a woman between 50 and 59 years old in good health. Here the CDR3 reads CASSLGDSTAVLTF. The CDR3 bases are TGCGCCAGCAGCCTTGGGGACTCGACGGCCGTCCTGACTTTC.